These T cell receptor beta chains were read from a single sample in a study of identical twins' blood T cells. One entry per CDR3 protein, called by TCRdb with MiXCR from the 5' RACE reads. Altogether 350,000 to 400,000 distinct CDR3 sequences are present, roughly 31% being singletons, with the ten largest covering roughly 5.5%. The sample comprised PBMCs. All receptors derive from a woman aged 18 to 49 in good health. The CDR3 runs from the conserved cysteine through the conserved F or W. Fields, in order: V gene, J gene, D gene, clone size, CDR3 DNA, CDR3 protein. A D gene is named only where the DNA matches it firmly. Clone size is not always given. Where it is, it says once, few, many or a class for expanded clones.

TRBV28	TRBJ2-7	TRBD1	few	TGTGCCAGCAGTTTTTTACAGGGGGCGTATCCTCCCTACGAGCAGTACTTC	CASSFLQGAYPPYEQYF
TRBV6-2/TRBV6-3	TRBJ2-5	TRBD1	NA	TGTGCCAGCAGTTTCTATTACTCCGGTCTTGGGACAGGGGACGAGACCCAGTACTTC	CASSFYYSGLGTGDETQYF
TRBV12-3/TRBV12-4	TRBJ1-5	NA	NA	TGTGCCAGCAGTCGACATGATAGCAATCAGCCCCAGCATTTT	CASSRHDSNQPQHF
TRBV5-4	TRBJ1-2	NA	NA	TGTGCCAGCAGCTTGTTGGACATAGGGAACTATGGCTACACCTTC	CASSLLDIGNYGYTF
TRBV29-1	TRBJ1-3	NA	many	TGCAGCACGGTTAGCTCTGGAAACACCATATATTTT	CSTVSSGNTIYF
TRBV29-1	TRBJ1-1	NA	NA	TGCAGCGTTGAAACCAGGGCTCAGACTGAAGCTTTCTTT	CSVETRAQTEAFF
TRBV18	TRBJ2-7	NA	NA	TGTGCCAGCTCACCGATGGCGGACTCCTACGAGCAGTACTTC	CASSPMADSYEQYF
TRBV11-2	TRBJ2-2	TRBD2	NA	TGTGCCAGCAGCTCGCTAGCGGGTTGGTCTGATGAGGAGCTGTTTTTT	CASSSLAGWSDEELFF
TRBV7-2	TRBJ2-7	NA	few	TGTGCCAGCAGCCTAGGTTCTAAGCAGTACTTC	CASSLGSKQYF
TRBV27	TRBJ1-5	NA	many	TGTGCCAGCAGTTCATTGGGCATTAGCAATCAGCCCCAGCATTTT	CASSSLGISNQPQHF
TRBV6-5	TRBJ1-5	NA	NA	TGTGCCAGCAGTTACTCGCCGCGCTCCAATCAGCCCCAGCATTTT	CASSYSPRSNQPQHF
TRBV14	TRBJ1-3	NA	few	TGTGCCAGCAGCCAAGGTCCCGTAAGCTCTGGAAACACCATATATTTT	CASSQGPVSSGNTIYF
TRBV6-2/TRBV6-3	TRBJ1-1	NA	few	TGTGCCAGCACCAAAAGTGGAGGGAAGACTGAAGCTTTCTTT	CASTKSGGKTEAFF
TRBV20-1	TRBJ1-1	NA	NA	TGCAGTGCGGAGACAAGTGTGAGTGAAGCTTTCTTT	CSAETSVSEAFF
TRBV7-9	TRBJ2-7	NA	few	TGTGCCAGCAGCTGGGCCGGGCTAGGGCTGAACGAGCAGTACTTC	CASSWAGLGLNEQYF
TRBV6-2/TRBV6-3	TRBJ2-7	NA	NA	TGTGCCAGCAGTTGGGGTCTGGACTACGAGCAGTACTTC	CASSWGLDYEQYF
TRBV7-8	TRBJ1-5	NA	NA	TGTGCCAGCAGCTACGCAGGGGCTCAGCCCCAGCATTTT	CASSYAGAQPQHF
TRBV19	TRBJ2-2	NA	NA	TGTGCCAGTAGTAGGGGACCCCCCAGCACCGGGGAGCTGTTTTTT	CASSRGPPSTGELFF
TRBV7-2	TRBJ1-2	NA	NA	TGTGCCAGCAGACGACCAGGTCGCAGGTCCTATGGCTACACCTTC	CASRRPGRRSYGYTF
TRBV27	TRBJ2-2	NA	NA	TGTGCCAGCAGTTTTGGGGGGATGGAGACCGGGGATCTGTTTTTT	CASSFGGMETGDLFF
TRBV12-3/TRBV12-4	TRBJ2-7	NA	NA	TGTGCCAGCAGTCGCTCGGGTAGCTACGAGCAGTACTTC	CASSRSGSYEQYF
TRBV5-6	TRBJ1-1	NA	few	TGTGCCAGCAGCTACGGGACTATTGGGACTGAAGCTTTCTTT	CASSYGTIGTEAFF
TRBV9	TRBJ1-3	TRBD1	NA	TGTGCCAGCAGCGTAGGAGTAGGGGGCAGAGCTGGAAACACCATATATTTT	CASSVGVGGRAGNTIYF
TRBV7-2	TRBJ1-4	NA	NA	TGTGCCAGCAGCTGTGGACCTGGAACTAATGAAAAACTGTTTTTT	CASSCGPGTNEKLFF
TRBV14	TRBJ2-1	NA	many	TGTGCCAGCAGCCAAGATCCCTACAATGAGCAGTTCTTC	CASSQDPYNEQFF
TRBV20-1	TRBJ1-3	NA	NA	TGCAGTGCTAGAGATTACGACCGAAACACCATATATTTT	CSARDYDRNTIYF
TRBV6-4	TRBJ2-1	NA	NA	TGTGCCAGCAGTGTTGGCAGATGGAATGAGCAGTTCTTC	CASSVGRWNEQFF
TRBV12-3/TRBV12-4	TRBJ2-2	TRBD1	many	TGTGCCAGCAGCCCCGGGACAGGGGAACTGTTTTTT	CASSPGTGELFF
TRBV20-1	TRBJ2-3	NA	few	TGCAGTGCTAGTGAGGCGGTCCGCACAGATACGCAGTATTTT	CSASEAVRTDTQYF
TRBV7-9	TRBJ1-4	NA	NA	TGTGCCAGCAGCTACAATTGGGACCGAAGTGAAAAACTGTTTTTT	CASSYNWDRSEKLFF
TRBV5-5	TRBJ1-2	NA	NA	TGTGCCAGCAGCTCCTCTGACAGCTATGGCTACACCTTC	CASSSSDSYGYTF
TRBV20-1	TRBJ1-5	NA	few	TGCAGTGCTCGCCTCACCAGGGGCGGGAATCAGCCCCAGCATTTT	CSARLTRGGNQPQHF
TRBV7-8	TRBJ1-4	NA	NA	TGTGCCAGCAGCTTAGCCCACAATGAAAAACTGTTTTTT	CASSLAHNEKLFF
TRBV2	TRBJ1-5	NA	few	TGTGCCACAACTCCGGACAGTAGCAATCAGCCCCAGCATTTT	CATTPDSSNQPQHF
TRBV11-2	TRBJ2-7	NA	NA	TGTGCCAGCACCGATCCTGCAGGGGAGCAGTACTTC	CASTDPAGEQYF
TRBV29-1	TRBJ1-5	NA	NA	TGCAGCGCTTCCAGGGACAATCAGCCCCAGCATTTT	CSASRDNQPQHF
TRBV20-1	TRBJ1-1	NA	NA	TGCAGTGCTAGAGTGAGGGGAGCGAACACTGAAGCTTTCTTT	CSARVRGANTEAFF
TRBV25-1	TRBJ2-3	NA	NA	NA	CASSEWGTGTDTRYF
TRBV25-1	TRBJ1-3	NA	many	TGTGCCAGCAGCGCCACAGGAGGAGGAAACACCATATATTTT	CASSATGGGNTIYF
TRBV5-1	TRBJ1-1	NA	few	TGCGCCAGCAGCTTATTCGATGGGAAGGCTGAAGCTTTCTTT	CASSLFDGKAEAFF
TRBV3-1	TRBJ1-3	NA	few	TGTGCCAGCAGCCGAGAAGGAAACACCATATATTTT	CASSREGNTIYF
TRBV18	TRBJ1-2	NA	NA	TGTGCCAGCTCACCAGGGATATATGGCTACACCTTC	CASSPGIYGYTF
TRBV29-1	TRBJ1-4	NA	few	TGCAGCGTCTCCACAGGGCGAAGCGGAAAACTGTTTTTT	CSVSTGRSGKLFF
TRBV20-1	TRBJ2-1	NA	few	TGCAGTGCCAGGGGCCCCACAATCGTTGAGCAGTTCTTC	CSARGPTIVEQFF
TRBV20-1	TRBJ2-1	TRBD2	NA	TGCAGTGCTAGAGGGACTAGCGACAATGAGCAGTTCTTC	CSARGTSDNEQFF
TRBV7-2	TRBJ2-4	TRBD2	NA	TGTGCCAGCAGCTACCGTTCGTCTAGCGGGAGTAACATTCAGTACTTC	CASSYRSSSGSNIQYF
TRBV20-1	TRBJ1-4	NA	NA	TGCAGTGTCAGAGTACTTGGGGAAAAACTGTTTTTT	CSVRVLGEKLFF
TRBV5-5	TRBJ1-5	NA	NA	TGTGCCAGCAGCTTGATCGATTCGGGGGGAGGTCAGCCCCAGCATTTT	CASSLIDSGGGQPQHF
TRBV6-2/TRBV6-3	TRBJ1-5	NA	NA	TGTGCCAGCACCGACCGGGAGAATCAGCCCCAGCATTTT	CASTDRENQPQHF
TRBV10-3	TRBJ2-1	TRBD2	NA	TGTGCCATCAGTGAGTGGGCTAGCGGGACTTACAATGAGCAGTTCTTC	CAISEWASGTYNEQFF
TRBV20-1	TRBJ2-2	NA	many	TGCAGTGCTAGAGATAAGCCAGGGGACGCCGGGGAGCTGTTTTTT	CSARDKPGDAGELFF
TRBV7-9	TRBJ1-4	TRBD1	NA	TGTGCCAGCAGCCTCGGGACAGGGGGCGGTGAAAAACTGTTTTTT	CASSLGTGGGEKLFF
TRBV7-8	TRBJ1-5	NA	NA	TGTGCCAGCAGCTTAAAATTTTTAGGACAGTGGAATCAGCCCCAGCATTTT	CASSLKFLGQWNQPQHF
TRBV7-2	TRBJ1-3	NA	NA	TGTGCCACCTCGACACGCTCTGGAAACACCATATATTTT	CATSTRSGNTIYF
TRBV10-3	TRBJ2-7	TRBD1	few	TGTGCCATCAGTGGGACAGGGGACTCCTACGAGCAGTACTTC	CAISGTGDSYEQYF
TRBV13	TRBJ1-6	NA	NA	TGTGCCAGCAGCTTTTCCACCGGACGGAGCGACTTT	CASSFSTGRSDF
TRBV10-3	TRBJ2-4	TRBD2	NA	TGTGCCATCAGTGCTGCGCGGACTAGCGGGGCCAAAAACATTCAGTACTTC	CAISAARTSGAKNIQYF